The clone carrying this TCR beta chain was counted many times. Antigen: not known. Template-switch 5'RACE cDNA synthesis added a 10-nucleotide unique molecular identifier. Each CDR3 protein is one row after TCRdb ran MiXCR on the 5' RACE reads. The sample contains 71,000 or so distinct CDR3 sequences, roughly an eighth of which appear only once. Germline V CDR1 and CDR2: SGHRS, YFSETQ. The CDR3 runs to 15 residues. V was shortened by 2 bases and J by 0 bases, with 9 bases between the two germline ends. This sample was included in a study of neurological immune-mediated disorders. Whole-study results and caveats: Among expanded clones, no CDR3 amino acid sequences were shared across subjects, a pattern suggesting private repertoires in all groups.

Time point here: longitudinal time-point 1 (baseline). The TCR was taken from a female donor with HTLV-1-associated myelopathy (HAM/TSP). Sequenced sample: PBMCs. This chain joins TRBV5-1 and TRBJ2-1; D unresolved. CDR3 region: CASSLDVSSYNEQFF. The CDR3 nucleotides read TGCGCCAGCAGCTTAGATGTCAGCTCCTACAATGAGCAGTTCTTC.